These T cell receptor beta chains were read from a single sample in a study of T cells in Graves' hyperthyroidism and ophthalmopathy. TCRdb reprocessed the multiplex PCR reads with MiXCR, giving one entry per CDR3 protein. The sample gives 300,000 to 500,000 distinct CDR3 sequences, over 11% of which show up once; 28% is in the top ten. What was sequenced was blood. The receptor source for this set is a middle-aged man with Graves' ophthalmopathy. Both conserved end residues are part of each CDR3. Each record gives: D gene, clone size, V gene, J gene, CDR3 protein, CDR3 DNA. D genes are given only for firm matches. A row's size may be missing; if present it is once, few, many or a size class.

>NA|NA|TRBV20-1|TRBJ2-7
CSAGQTVYEQYF
TGCAGCGCGGGACAGACCGTCTACGAGCAGTACTTC
>NA|few|TRBV27|TRBJ1-5
CASSFGANNQPQHF
TGTGCCAGCAGTTTTGGTGCGAACAATCAGCCCCAGCATTTT
>NA|NA|TRBV7-9|TRBJ2-7
CASSSGGSLYEQYF
TGTGCCAGCAGCTCCGGCGGGTCTCTTTACGAGCAGTACTTC
>NA|few|TRBV5-5|TRBJ2-3
CASSSGFDTQYF
TGTGCCAGCAGCTCGGGTTTTGATACGCAGTATTTT
>NA|many|TRBV7-2|TRBJ2-1
CASSYDWYEQFF
TGTGCCAGCAGCTATGACTGGTATGAGCAGTTCTTC
>TRBD1|NA|TRBV19|TRBJ2-1
CASRLPGTGSQEQFF
TGTGCCAGTAGGCTTCCCGGGACAGGCTCCCAAGAGCAGTTCTTC
>NA|many|TRBV29-1|TRBJ1-1
CSVEGEFEAFF
TGCAGCGTTGAAGGGGAGTTTGAAGCTTTCTTT
>TRBD2|NA|TRBV29-1|TRBJ2-3
CSATSGTADTQYF
TGCAGCGCAACTAGCGGGACCGCAGATACGCAGTATTTT
>TRBD1|NA|TRBV10-3|TRBJ1-1
CAISDRQGHTEAFF
TGTGCCATCAGTGATCGACAGGGACACACTGAAGCTTTCTTT
>NA|many|TRBV18|TRBJ2-7
CASSREGGGYEQYF
TGTGCCAGCTCGCGAGAGGGGGGCGGCTACGAGCAGTACTTC
>NA|NA|TRBV4-1|TRBJ1-2
CASSPSRGEGYGYTF
TGCGCCAGCAGCCCTTCGAGGGGGGAGGGCTATGGCTACACCTTC